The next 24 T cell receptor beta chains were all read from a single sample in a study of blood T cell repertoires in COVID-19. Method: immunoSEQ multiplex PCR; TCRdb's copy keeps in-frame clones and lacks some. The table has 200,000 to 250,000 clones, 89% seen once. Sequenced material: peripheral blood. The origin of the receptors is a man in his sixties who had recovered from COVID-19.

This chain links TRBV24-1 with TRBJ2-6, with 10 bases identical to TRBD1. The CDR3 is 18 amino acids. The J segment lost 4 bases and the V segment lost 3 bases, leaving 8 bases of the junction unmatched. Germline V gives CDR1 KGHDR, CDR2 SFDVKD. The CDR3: CATSDPPGTGVGANVLTF. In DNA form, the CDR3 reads TGTGCCACCAGTGATCCTCCCGGGACAGGGGTCGGGGCCAACGTCCTGACTTTC.

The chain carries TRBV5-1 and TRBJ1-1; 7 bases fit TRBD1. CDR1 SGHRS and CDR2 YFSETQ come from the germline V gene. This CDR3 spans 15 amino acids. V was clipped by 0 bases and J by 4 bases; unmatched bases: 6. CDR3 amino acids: CASSLGQGIGTEAFF. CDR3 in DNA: TGCGCCAGCAGCTTGGGACAGGGAATAGGCACTGAAGCTTTCTTT.

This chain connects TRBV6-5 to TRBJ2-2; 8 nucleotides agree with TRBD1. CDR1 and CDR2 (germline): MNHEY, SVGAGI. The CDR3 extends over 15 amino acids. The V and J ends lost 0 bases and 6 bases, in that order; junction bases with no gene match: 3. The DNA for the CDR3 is TGTGCCAGCAGTTACTCCCGGGACAGGTCCGGGGAGCTGTTTTTT. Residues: CASSYSRDRSGELFF.

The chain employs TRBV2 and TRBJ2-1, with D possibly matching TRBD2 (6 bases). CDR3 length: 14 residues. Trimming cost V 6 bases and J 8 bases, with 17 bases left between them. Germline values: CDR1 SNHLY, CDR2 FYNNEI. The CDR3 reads CASRSRLVGDEQFF. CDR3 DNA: TGTGCCAGCAGATCGCGACTAGTCGGTGATGAGCAGTTCTTC. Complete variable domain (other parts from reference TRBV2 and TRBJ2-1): EPEVTQTPSHQVTQMGQEVILRCVPISNHLYFYWYRQILGQKVEFLVSFYNNEISEKSEIFDDQFSVERPDGSNFTLKIRSTKLEDSAMYFCASRSRLVGDEQFFGPGTRLTVL.

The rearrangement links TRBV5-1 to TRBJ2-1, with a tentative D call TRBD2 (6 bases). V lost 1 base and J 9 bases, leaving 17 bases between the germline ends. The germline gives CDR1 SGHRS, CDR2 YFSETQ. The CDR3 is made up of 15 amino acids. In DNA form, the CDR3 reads TGCGCCAGCAGCTTGCCCCTGGGGGGAGCAACTGAGCAGTTCTTC. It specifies CASSLPLGGATEQFF.

The CDR3 DNA is TGTGCCATCACTCCTAGACAGTCCTCCTACGAGCAGTACTTC. It is translated as CAITPRQSSYEQYF. The chain has TRBV10-3 and TRBJ2-7, with TRBD1 as a possible D gene (5 bases). V was trimmed by 7 bases and J by 0 bases, leaving 13 bases between them. CDR1 is ENHRY, CDR2 SYGVKD, per germline. The length of the CDR3 is 14 residues.

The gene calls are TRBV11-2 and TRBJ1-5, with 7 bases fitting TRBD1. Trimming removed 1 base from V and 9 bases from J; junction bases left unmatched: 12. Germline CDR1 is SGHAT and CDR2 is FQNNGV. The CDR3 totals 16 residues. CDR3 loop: CASSLVLRGPVPPQHF. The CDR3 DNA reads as TGTGCCAGCAGCTTAGTACTAAGGGGGCCGGTCCCGCCCCAGCATTTT.

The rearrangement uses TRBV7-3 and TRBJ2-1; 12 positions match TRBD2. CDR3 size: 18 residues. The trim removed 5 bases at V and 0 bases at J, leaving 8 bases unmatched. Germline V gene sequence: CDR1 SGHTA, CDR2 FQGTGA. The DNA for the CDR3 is TGTGCCAGCAGCCCGACTAGCGGGGGCCCTAGCTCCTACAATGAGCAGTTCTTC. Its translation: CASSPTSGGPSSYNEQFF.

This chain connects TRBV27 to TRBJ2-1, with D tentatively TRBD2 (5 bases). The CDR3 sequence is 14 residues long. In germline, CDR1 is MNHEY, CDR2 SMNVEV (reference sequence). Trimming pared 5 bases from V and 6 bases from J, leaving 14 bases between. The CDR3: CASSIEGRVNEQFF. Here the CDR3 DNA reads TGTGCCAGCAGTATCGAGGGAAGAGTCAATGAGCAGTTCTTC.

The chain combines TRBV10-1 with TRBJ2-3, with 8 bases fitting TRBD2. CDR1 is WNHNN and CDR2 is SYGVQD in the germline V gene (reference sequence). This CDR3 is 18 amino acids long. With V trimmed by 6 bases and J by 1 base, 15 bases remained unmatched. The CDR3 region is CASRPPQLAGGRTDTQYF. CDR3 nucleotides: TGCGCCAGCAGACCCCCGCAACTGGCGGGAGGTCGCACAGATACGCAGTATTTT.

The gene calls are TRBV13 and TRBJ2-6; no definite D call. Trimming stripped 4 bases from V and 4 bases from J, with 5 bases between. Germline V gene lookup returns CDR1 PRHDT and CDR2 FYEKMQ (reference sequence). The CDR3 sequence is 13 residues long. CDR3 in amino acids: CASSSPGANVLTF. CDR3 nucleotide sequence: TGTGCCAGCAGCTCCCCAGGGGCCAACGTCCTGACTTTC. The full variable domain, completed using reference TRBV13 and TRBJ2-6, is AAGVIQSPRHLIKEKRETATLKCYPIPRHDTVYWYQQGPGQDPQFLISFYEKMQSDKGSIPDRFSAQQFSDYHSELNMSSLELGDSALYFCASSSPGANVLTFGAGSRLTVL.

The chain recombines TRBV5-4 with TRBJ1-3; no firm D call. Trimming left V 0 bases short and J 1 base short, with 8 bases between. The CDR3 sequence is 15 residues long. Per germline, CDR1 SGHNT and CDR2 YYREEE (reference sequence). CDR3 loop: CASSLAASSGNTIYF. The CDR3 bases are TGTGCCAGCAGCTTGGCCGCGAGTTCTGGAAACACCATATATTTT.

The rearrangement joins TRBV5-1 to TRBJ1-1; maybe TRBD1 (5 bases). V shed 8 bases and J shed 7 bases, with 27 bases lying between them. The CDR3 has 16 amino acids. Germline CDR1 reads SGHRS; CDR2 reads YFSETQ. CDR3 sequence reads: CASTVGAPREKLEAFF. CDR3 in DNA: TGCGCCAGTACAGTTGGGGCCCCGCGAGAAAAGCTTGAAGCTTTCTTT.

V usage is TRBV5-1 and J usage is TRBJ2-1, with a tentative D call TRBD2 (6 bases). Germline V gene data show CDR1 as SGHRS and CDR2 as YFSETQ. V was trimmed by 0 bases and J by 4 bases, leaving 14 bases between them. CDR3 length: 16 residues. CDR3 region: CASSLAPGLTYNEQFF. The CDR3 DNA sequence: TGCGCCAGCAGCTTGGCTCCGGGACTGACATACAATGAGCAGTTCTTC.

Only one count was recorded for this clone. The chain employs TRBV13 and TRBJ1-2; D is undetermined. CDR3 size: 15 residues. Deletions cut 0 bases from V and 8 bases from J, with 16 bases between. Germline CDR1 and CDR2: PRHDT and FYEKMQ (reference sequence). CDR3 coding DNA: TGTGCCAGCAGCTTAGGCACAGACATCCAACAAGGCTACACCTTC. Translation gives CASSLGTDIQQGYTF.

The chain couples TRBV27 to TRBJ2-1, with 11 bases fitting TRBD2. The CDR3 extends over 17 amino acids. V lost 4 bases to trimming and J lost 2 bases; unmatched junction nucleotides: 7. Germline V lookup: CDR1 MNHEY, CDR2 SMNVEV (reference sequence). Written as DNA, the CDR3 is TGTGCCAGCAGTTCCAAAATGACTAGCGGGACCTACAATGAGCAGTTCTTC. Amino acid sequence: CASSSKMTSGTYNEQFF.

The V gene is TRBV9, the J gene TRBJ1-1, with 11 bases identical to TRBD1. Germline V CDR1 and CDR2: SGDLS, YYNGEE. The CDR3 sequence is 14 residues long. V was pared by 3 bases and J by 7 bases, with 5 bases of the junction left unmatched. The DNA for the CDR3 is TGTGCCAGCAGCGCCGGGACAGGGGGTGGTGAAGCTTTCTTT. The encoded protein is CASSAGTGGGEAFF.

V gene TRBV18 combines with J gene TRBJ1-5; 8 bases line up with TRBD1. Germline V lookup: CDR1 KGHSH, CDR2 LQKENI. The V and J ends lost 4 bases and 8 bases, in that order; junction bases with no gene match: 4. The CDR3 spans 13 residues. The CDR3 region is CASSLGQAEPQHF. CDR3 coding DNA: TGTGCCAGCTCACTGGGACAGGCGGAGCCCCAGCATTTT.

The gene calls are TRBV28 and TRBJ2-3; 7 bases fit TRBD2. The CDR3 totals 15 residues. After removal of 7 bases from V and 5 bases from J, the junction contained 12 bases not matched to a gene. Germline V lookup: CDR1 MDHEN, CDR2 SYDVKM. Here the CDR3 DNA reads TGTGCCAGCACCCCTGCCGGCGGGAGATTAGATACGCAGTATTTT. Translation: CASTPAGGRLDTQYF.

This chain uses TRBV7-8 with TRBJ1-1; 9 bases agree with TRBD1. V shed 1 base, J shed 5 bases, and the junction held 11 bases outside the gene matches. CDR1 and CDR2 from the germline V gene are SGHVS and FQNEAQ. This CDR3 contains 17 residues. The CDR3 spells CASSLERTGAQRTEAFF. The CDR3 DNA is TGTGCCAGCAGCTTAGAAAGGACAGGGGCCCAAAGGACTGAAGCTTTCTTT.

The CDR3 protein is CASSHSLTSADTQYF. The CDR3 DNA reads TGTGCCAGCAGCCACTCCCTCACTAGCGCTGATACGCAGTATTTT. This chain uses TRBV14 with TRBJ2-3; 7 nucleotides match TRBD2. With 3 bases clipped from V and 6 bases from J, the junction kept 9 bases outside the gene matches. The germline gives CDR1 SGHDN, CDR2 FVKESK. The CDR3 length is 15 residues.

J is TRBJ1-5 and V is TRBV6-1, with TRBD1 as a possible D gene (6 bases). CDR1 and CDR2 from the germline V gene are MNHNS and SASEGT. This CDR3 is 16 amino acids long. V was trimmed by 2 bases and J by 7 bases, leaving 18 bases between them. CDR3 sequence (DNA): TGTGCCAGCAGTGAAATTGTTAGGGGGGGCGGGCAGCCCCAGCATTTT. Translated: CASSEIVRGGGQPQHF.

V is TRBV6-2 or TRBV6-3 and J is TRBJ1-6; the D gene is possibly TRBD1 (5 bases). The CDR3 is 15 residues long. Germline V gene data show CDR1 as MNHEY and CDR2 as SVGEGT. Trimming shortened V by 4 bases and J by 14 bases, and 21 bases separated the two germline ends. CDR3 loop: CASSFARDWDGALHF. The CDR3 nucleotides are TGTGCCAGCAGTTTCGCCCGGGACTGGGACGGGGCCCTCCACTTT.

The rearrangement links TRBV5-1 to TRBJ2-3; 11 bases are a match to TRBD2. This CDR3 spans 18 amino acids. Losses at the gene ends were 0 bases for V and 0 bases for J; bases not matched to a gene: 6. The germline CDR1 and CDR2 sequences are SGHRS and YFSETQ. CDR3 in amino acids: CASSLGLAGITSTDTQYF. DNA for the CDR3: TGCGCCAGCAGCTTGGGACTAGCGGGGATTACTAGCACAGATACGCAGTATTTT.